These T cell receptor beta chains were read from a single sample in a study of shared clonotypes between healthy human individuals. Sequencing used immunoSEQ multiplex PCR; TCRdb keeps in-frame clones, though not all of them. The sample lists 650,000 to 800,000 clones, about 92% occurring once. The sample comprised naive CD8+ T cells sorted from blood. Every receptor here comes from a man under 40 in good health. The CDR3 runs from the conserved cysteine through the conserved F or W. The order of the fields is J gene, V gene, D gene, clone size, CDR3 protein, CDR3 DNA. A D gene is named only where the DNA matches it firmly. Size values are once, few and many counts, or a class for expanded clones, and some rows have none.

TRBJ2-3 | TRBV14 | NA | NA | CASSPLPGGNEDTQYF | TGTGCCAGCAGCCCCCTCCCAGGGGGGAACGAAGATACGCAGTATTTT
TRBJ2-3 | TRBV5-1 | TRBD2 | NA | CASSWPLAGTSTDTQYF | TGCGCCAGCAGCTGGCCGCTAGCGGGCACTAGCACAGATACGCAGTATTTT
TRBJ2-2 | TRBV14 | NA | once | CASSQENRNTGELFF | TGTGCCAGCAGCCAAGAAAACAGGAACACCGGGGAGCTGTTTTTT
TRBJ1-4 | TRBV27 | TRBD1 | once | CATKPGQGNEKLFF | TGTGCCACTAAACCGGGACAGGGGAATGAAAAACTGTTTTTT
TRBJ2-3 | TRBV14 | TRBD1 | NA | CASSQLGTVTDTQYF | TGTGCCAGCAGCCAACTGGGGACAGTGACAGATACGCAGTATTTT
TRBJ2-1 | TRBV12-2 | NA | NA | CASRLGGGGPHNEQFF | TGTGCAAGTCGCTTAGGGGGCGGGGGACCCCACAATGAGCAGTTCTTC
TRBJ1-1 | TRBV23-1 | NA | NA | CASSQSRNRKNGDTEAFF | TGCGCCAGCAGTCAATCCAGAAACAGAAAAAACGGGGACACTGAAGCTTTCTTT
TRBJ1-1 | TRBV5-5 | NA | NA | CASSLVRRGTEAFF | TGTGCCAGCAGCTTGGTTCGGCGGGGGACTGAAGCTTTCTTT
TRBJ2-7 | TRBV29-1 | NA | NA | CSVESNNYEQYF | TGCAGCGTTGAATCTAACAACTACGAGCAGTACTTC
TRBJ2-1 | TRBV20-1 | NA | NA | CSAPRASEQFF | TGCAGTGCTCCTCGGGCTAGTGAGCAGTTCTTC
TRBJ2-3 | TRBV9 | TRBD2 | NA | CASSEGLAVSTDTQYF | TGTGCCAGCAGCGAGGGACTAGCGGTTAGCACAGATACGCAGTATTTT
TRBJ2-7 | TRBV7-6 | TRBD1 | NA | CASSLEGQGYEQYF | TGTGCCAGCAGCTTGGAGGGACAGGGATACGAGCAGTACTTC
TRBJ2-1 | TRBV5-1 | NA | NA | CASSLGESSYNEQFF | TGCGCCAGCAGCTTGGGTGAAAGCTCCTACAATGAGCAGTTCTTC
TRBJ2-5 | TRBV7-9 | NA | once | CASSLGTVTYTQETQYF | TGTGCCAGCAGCTTAGGGACAGTCACCTATACACAAGAGACCCAGTACTTC
TRBJ1-4 | TRBV19 | NA | NA | CASRDTATNEKLFF | TGTGCCAGTAGGGACACTGCAACTAATGAAAAACTGTTTTTT
TRBJ1-1 | TRBV7-8 | NA | NA | CASSWRTAGRVMNTEAFF | TGTGCCAGCAGCTGGCGAACTGCGGGCAGGGTAATGAACACTGAAGCTTTCTTT
TRBJ2-7 | TRBV7-6 | NA | few | CASSLNGYEQYF | TGTGCCAGCAGCTTAAACGGCTACGAGCAGTACTTC
TRBJ2-1 | TRBV27 | NA | NA | CASSIQGVGRSFYNEQFF | TGTGCCAGCAGTATACAGGGTGTCGGGCGCAGCTTCTACAATGAGCAGTTCTTC
TRBJ2-7 | TRBV9 | NA | NA | CASSVVETPYEQYF | TGTGCCAGCAGCGTAGTAGAGACCCCCTACGAGCAGTACTTC
TRBJ2-7 | TRBV21-1 | NA | NA | CASSKQGLAGYEQYF | TGTGCCAGCAGCAAACAAGGACTAGCGGGATACGAGCAGTACTTC
TRBJ2-3 | TRBV29-1 | NA | NA | CSVEVRGDTQYF | TGCAGCGTTGAGGTTAGGGGGGATACGCAGTATTTT
TRBJ2-7 | TRBV19 | TRBD2 | NA | CASSMLLAGDYEQYF | TGTGCCAGTAGTATGTTACTAGCGGGAGACTACGAGCAGTACTTC
TRBJ2-7 | TRBV4-1 | TRBD1 | NA | CASSQVPGQGSSSSYEQYF | TGCGCCAGCAGCCAAGTACCGGGACAGGGTTCCTCCAGCTCCTACGAGCAGTACTTC
TRBJ2-7 | TRBV5-1 | NA | NA | CASSFSGDYEQYF | TGCGCCAGCAGCTTTAGCGGTGACTACGAGCAGTACTTC
TRBJ2-7 | TRBV19 | NA | NA | CASSPSHTGTDTYEQYF | TGTGCCAGTAGTCCCTCCCACACCGGGACGGACACCTACGAGCAGTACTTC
TRBJ1-2 | TRBV27 | NA | NA | CASSPQHNYFNYGYTF | TGTGCCAGCAGCCCCCAGCACAATTACTTTAACTATGGCTACACCTTC
TRBJ2-1 | TRBV7-9 | TRBD1 | NA | CASSQPGTDYNEQFF | TGTGCCAGCAGCCAACCCGGGACAGACTACAATGAGCAGTTCTTC
TRBJ1-1 | TRBV4-1 | NA | NA | CASSQVGVAEAFF | TGCGCCAGCAGCCAAGTGGGGGTTGCGGAAGCTTTCTTT
TRBJ2-1 | TRBV29-1 | NA | NA | CSVPLGENEQFF | TGCAGCGTTCCACTAGGTGAGAATGAGCAGTTCTTC
TRBJ2-3 | TRBV7-9 | NA | NA | CASSFPADTQYF | TGTGCCAGCAGCTTTCCGGCAGATACGCAGTATTTT
TRBJ2-1 | TRBV18 | NA | NA | CASSPQALGIDEQFF | TGTGCCAGCTCACCCCAGGCTTTGGGGATTGATGAGCAGTTCTTC
TRBJ1-4 | TRBV2 | TRBD1 | NA | CASRKTGTGSEKLFF | TGTGCCAGCAGGAAAACCGGGACAGGGTCTGAAAAACTGTTTTTT
TRBJ2-5 | TRBV9 | TRBD2 | NA | CASSVEGRAGETQYF | TGTGCCAGCAGCGTAGAGGGGAGGGCAGGGGAGACCCAGTACTTC